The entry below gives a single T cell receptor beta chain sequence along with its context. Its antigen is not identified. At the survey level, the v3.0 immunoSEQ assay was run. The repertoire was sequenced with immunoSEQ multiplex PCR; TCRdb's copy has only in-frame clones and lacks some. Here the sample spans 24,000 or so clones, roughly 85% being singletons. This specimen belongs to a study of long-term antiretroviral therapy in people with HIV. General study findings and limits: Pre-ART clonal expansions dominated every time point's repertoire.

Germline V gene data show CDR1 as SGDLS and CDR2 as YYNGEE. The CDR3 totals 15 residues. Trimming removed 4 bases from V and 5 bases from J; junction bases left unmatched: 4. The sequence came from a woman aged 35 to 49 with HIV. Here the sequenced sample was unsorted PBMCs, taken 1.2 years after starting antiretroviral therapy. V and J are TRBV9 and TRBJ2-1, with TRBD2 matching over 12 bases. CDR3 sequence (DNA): TGTGCCAGCAGCTCGACTAGCGGGAGAGACAATGAGCAGTTCTTC. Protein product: CASSSTSGRDNEQFF.